What follows describes a single T cell receptor beta chain. The CDR3 does not close with the conserved phenylalanine or tryptophan, likely indicating a read error. J lost 1 base, V lost 4 bases, and 6 bases had no gene match. In germline, CDR1 is SGDLS, CDR2 YYNGEE. The CDR3 spans 16 residues. The data were taken from a study of T-cell reconstitution after alpha-beta-depleted transplantation in children. Unique molecular identifiers featured in how the TCRbeta library was prepared. TCRdb fed the PCR reads into MiXCR, producing one record per CDR3 protein. The repertoire holds 640,000 or so distinct CDR3 sequences, with 16% as singletons.

This TCR derives from a human donor who donated a stem cell graft to a child with acute myeloid leukemia. The material was PBMCs from the stem cell graft donor, obtained from the stem cell graft. V gene TRBV9 combines with J gene TRBJ2-1; 9 nucleotides agree with TRBD2. CDR3 DNA sequence: TGTGCCAGCAGCCGACTAGCGGAGTTATCCTACAATGAGCAGTTCGTC. It encodes CASSRLAELSYNEQFV.